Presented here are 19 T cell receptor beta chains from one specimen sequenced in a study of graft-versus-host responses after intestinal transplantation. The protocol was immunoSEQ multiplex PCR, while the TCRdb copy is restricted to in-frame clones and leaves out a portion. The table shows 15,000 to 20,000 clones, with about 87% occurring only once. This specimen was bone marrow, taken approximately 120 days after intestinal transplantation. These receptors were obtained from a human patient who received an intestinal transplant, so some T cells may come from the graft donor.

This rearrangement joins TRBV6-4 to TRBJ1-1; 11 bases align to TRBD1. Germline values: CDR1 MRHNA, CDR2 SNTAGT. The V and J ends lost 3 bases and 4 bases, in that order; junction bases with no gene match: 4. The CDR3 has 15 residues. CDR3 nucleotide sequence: TGTGCCAGCAGTGAATCCGGGACAGGGGGCACTGAAGCTTTCTTT. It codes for CASSESGTGGTEAFF.

The CDR3 protein is CASSIIRDILYEQYF. CDR3 nucleotide sequence: TGTGCCAGCAGTATAATAAGGGACATTCTCTACGAGCAGTACTTC. The chain employs TRBV6-1 and TRBJ2-7, with a possible D match to TRBD1 (6 bases). V was trimmed by 5 bases and J by 3 bases, leaving 17 bases between them. Per germline, CDR1 MNHNS and CDR2 SASEGT. The CDR3 loop spans 15 amino acids.

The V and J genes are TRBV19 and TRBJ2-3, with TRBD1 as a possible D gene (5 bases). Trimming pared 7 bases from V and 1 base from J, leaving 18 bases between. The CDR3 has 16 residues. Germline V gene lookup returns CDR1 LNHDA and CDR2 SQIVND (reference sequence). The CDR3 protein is CASTQGWDRGTDTQYF. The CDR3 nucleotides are TGTGCCAGTACTCAGGGCTGGGATCGAGGCACAGATACGCAGTATTTT.

As DNA, the CDR3 is TGTGCCAGCAGTGACTCGGAAAATTCACCCCTCCACTTT. Residues: CASSDSENSPLHF. The chain employs TRBV6-4 and TRBJ1-6; unclear D gene. The CDR3 is 13 amino acids. Trimming pared 0 bases from V and 7 bases from J, leaving 4 bases between. Germline V gene lookup returns CDR1 MRHNA and CDR2 SNTAGT.

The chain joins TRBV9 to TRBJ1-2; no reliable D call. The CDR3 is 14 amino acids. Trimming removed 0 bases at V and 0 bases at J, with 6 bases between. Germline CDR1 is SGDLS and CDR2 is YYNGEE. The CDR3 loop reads CASSVAGSNYGYTF. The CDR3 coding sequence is TGTGCCAGCAGCGTAGCGGGCTCTAACTATGGCTACACCTTC. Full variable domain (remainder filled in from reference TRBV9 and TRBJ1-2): DSGVTQTPKHLITATGQRVTLRCSPRSGDLSVYWYQQSLDQGLQFLIQYYNGEERAKGNILERFSAQQFPDLHSELNLSSLELGDSALYFCASSVAGSNYGYTFGSGTRLTVV.

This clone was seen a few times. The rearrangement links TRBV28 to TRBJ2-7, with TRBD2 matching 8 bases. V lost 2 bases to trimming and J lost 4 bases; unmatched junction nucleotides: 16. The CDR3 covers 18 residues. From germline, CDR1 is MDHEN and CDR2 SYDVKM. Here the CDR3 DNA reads TGTGCCAGCAGTTTACCGTCCTTTAGCGGGGCTAGGTTGTACGAGCAGTACTTC. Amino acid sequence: CASSLPSFSGARLYEQYF. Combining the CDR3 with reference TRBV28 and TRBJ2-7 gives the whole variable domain DVKVTQSSRYLVKRTGEKVFLECVQDMDHENMFWYRQDPGLGLRLIYFSYDVKMKEKGDIPEGYSVSREKKERFSLILESASTNQTSMYLCASSLPSFSGARLYEQYFGPGTRLTVT.

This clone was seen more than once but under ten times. CDR3 in DNA: TGCAGCGTTTGGGCCAATGAGCAGTTCTTC. Amino acids: CSVWANEQFF. The rearrangement links TRBV29-1 to TRBJ2-1; D not certain. From germline, CDR1 is SQVTM and CDR2 ANQGSEA. CDR3 length equals 10 residues. V lost 5 bases to trimming and J lost 6 bases, with 5 bases between them.

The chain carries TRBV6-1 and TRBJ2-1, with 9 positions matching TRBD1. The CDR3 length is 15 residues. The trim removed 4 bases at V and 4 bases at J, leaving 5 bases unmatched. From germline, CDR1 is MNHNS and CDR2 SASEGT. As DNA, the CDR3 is TGTGCCAGCAGTGGGGGGACAGGGCTGTACAATGAGCAGTTCTTC. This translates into CASSGGTGLYNEQFF.

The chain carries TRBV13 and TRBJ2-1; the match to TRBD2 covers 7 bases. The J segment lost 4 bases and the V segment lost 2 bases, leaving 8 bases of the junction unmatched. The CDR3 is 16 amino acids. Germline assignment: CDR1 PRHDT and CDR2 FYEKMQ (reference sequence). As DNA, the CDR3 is TGTGCCAGCAGCTTAATGCGGGAGACAGCTTACAATGAGCAGTTCTTC. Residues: CASSLMRETAYNEQFF.

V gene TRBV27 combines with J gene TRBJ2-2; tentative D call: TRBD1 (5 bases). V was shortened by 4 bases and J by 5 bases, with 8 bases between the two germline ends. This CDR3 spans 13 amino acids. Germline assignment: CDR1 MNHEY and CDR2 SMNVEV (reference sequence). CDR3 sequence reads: CASSSRATGELFF. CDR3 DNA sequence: TGTGCCAGCAGTTCCAGGGCTACCGGGGAGCTGTTTTTT.

The CDR3 spells CASSPGQGAAYNEQFF. The CDR3, as DNA: TGCGCCAGCAGCCCGGGACAGGGGGCTGCCTACAATGAGCAGTTCTTC. This chain uses TRBV5-1 with TRBJ2-1, with 12 bases aligning to TRBD1. The CDR3 loop spans 16 amino acids. V was pared by 4 bases and J by 2 bases, with 4 bases of the junction left unmatched. CDR1 is SGHRS, CDR2 YFSETQ, per germline. The full variable domain, in which reference TRBV5-1 and TRBJ2-1 provide the parts outside the CDR3, is KAGVTQTPRYLIKTRGQQVTLSCSPISGHRSVSWYQQTPGQGLQFLFEYFSETQRNKGNFPGRFSGRQFSNSRSEMNVSTLELGDSALYLCASSPGQGAAYNEQFFGPGTRLTVL.

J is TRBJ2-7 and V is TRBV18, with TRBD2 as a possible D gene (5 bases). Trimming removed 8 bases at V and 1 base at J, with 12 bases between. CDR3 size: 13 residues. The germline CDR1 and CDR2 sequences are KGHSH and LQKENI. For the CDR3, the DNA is TGTGCCAGCCACGGACCGGGATCCTACGAGCAGTACTTC. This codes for CASHGPGSYEQYF.

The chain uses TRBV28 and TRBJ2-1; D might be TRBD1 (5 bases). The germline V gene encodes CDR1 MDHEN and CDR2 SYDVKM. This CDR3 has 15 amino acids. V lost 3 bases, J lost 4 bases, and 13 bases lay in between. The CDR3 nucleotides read TGTGCCAGCAGTTTCCCCCCGACAGAATACAATGAGCAGTTCTTC. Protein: CASSFPPTEYNEQFF.

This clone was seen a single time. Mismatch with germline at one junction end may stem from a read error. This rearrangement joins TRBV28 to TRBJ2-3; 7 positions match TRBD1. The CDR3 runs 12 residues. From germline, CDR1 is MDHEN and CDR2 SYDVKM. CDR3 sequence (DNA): TGTGCCAGCAGTTCCCTGACGGACAGGACAGATTTT. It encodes CASSSLTDRTDF.

CDR3 region: CAISDRGFNEQYF. The CDR3 DNA follows: TGTGCCATCAGTGACAGGGGGTTCAACGAGCAGTACTTC. The chain is built from TRBV10-3 and TRBJ2-7; 7 bases agree with TRBD1. Germline loops: CDR1 ENHRY, CDR2 SYGVKD. V trimming: 3 bases; J trimming: 5 bases; junction bases outside the gene matches: 4. The CDR3 extends over 13 amino acids.

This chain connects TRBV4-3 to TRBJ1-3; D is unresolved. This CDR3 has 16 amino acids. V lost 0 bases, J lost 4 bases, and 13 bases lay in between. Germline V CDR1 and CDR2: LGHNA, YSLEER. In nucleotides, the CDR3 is TGCGCCAGCAGCCAAGATACCGGGGTGGGGGGAAACACCATATATTTT. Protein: CASSQDTGVGGNTIYF.

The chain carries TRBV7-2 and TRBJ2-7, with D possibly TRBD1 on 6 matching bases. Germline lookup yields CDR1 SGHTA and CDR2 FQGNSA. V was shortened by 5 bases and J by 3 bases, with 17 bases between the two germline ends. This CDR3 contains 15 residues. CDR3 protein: CASSETSDRSYEQYF. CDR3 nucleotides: TGTGCCAGCAGCGAAACGAGTGACAGGAGCTACGAGCAGTACTTC.

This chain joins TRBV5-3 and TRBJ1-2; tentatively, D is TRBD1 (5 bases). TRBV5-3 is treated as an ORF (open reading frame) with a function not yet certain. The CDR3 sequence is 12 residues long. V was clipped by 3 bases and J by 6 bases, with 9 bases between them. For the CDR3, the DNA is TGTGCCAGAAGCTGGTGGGGGAATGGCTACACCTTC. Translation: CARSWWGNGYTF.

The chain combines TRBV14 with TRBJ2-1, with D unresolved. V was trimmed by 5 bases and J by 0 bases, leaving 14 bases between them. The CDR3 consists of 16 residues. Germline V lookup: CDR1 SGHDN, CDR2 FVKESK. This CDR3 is CASSYTLQSSYNEQFF. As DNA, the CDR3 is TGTGCCAGCAGCTACACCTTACAAAGCTCCTACAATGAGCAGTTCTTC.